These 11 T cell receptor beta chains originate from one sample sequenced in a study of T cell responses to AZD1222 COVID-19 vaccine. TCRdb's copy holds only in-frame clones and misses some; the assay was immunoSEQ multiplex PCR. The top ten clones hold more than 1.5% of a sample with about 170,000 clones, roughly 89% of them seen once. Sequencing used peripheral blood, obtained on day 0 of AZD1222 vaccination. The receptors originated from an adult in good health.

The chain combines TRBV7-9 with TRBJ1-6; D remains unclear. Germline V gene sequence: CDR1 SEHNR, CDR2 FQNEAQ (reference sequence). Deletions cut 0 bases from V and 2 bases from J, with 14 bases between. CDR3 length: 18 residues. In DNA form, the CDR3 reads TGTGCCAGCAGCTTAGCCGCGGTCCTTCCTACCTATAATTCACCCCTCCACTTT. As protein: CASSLAAVLPTYNSPLHF.

This clone was counted a single time. Here the CDR3 DNA reads TGCAGCGTTGAAGGGAAGGGGGCGACTGAAGCTTTCTTT. Translated, it gives CSVEGKGATEAFF. The chain joins TRBV29-1 to TRBJ1-1, with 7 bases aligning to TRBD1. Germline V CDR1 and CDR2: SQVTM, ANQGSEA. Losses at the gene ends were 1 base for V and 5 bases for J; bases not matched to a gene: 4. The CDR3 is made up of 13 amino acids.

The V and J genes are TRBV5-1 and TRBJ2-2, with unresolved D. Germline lookup yields CDR1 SGHRS and CDR2 YFSETQ. V lost 3 bases and J 1 base, leaving 10 bases between the germline ends. This CDR3 contains 15 residues. The CDR3: CASSSSPGNTGELFF. The CDR3 region has the DNA TGCGCCAGCAGCTCAAGTCCGGGGAACACCGGGGAGCTGTTTTTT.

This rearrangement joins TRBV5-1 to TRBJ2-5; 7 positions match TRBD1. The J segment lost 1 base and the V segment lost 1 base, leaving 4 bases of the junction unmatched. Germline values: CDR1 SGHRS, CDR2 YFSETQ. CDR3 length: 15 amino acids. CDR3 loop: CASSLTDRVQETQYF. For the CDR3, the DNA is TGCGCCAGCAGCTTGACCGACAGGGTCCAAGAGACCCAGTACTTC. Filled out from reference TRBV5-1 and TRBJ2-5, the complete variable domain reads KAGVTQTPRYLIKTRGQQVTLSCSPISGHRSVSWYQQTPGQGLQFLFEYFSETQRNKGNFPGRFSGRQFSNSRSEMNVSTLELGDSALYLCASSLTDRVQETQYFGPGTRLLVL.

This sequence joins TRBV3-1 (or the pseudogene TRBV3-2) and TRBJ1-1, with no clear D. The CDR3 sequence is 11 residues long. Trimming stripped 1 base from V and 7 bases from J, with 4 bases between. CDR1 is LGHDT, CDR2 YNNKEL, per germline (reference sequence). The CDR3 region is CASSQAGEAFF. The CDR3 bases are TGTGCCAGCAGCCAAGCTGGTGAAGCTTTCTTT.

V and J are TRBV13 and TRBJ2-7, with 14 bases fitting TRBD2. The CDR3 has 16 residues. The germline CDR1 and CDR2 sequences are PRHDT and FYEKMQ (reference sequence). Losses at the gene ends were 5 bases for V and 0 bases for J; bases not matched to a gene: 3. This CDR3 is CASSLGTSGGSYEQYF. The DNA for the CDR3 is TGTGCCAGCAGCCTCGGGACTAGCGGGGGCTCCTACGAGCAGTACTTC. Looking up the rest from reference TRBV13 and TRBJ2-7 gives the full variable domain: AAGVIQSPRHLIKEKRETATLKCYPIPRHDTVYWYQQGPGQDPQFLISFYEKMQSDKGSIPDRFSAQQFSDYHSELNMSSLELGDSALYFCASSLGTSGGSYEQYFGPGTRLTVT.

The chain joins TRBV9 to TRBJ1-2; maybe TRBD1 (5 bases). V was shortened by 3 bases and J by 14 bases, with 20 bases between the two germline ends. From germline, CDR1 is SGDLS and CDR2 YYNGEE. This CDR3 region has 13 residues. This CDR3 is CASSARGRAALTF. CDR3 in DNA: TGTGCCAGCAGCGCGAGGGGACGGGCGGCTTTAACCTTC.

The V call is TRBV6-4, the J call TRBJ2-1, with 9 bases aligning to TRBD2. The CDR3 contains 15 residues. The V gene end was trimmed by 4 bases and the J gene end by 9 bases; junction bases not matched to a gene: 10. Germline V gene lookup returns CDR1 MRHNA and CDR2 SNTAGT. CDR3 nucleotide sequence: TGTGCCAGCAGTGGTGGCGGGAGGGCCTTCGGTGAGCAGTTCTTC. Translated: CASSGGGRAFGEQFF.

The chain recombines TRBV19 with TRBJ2-2; D is unclear. This CDR3 comprises 14 residues. The germline V gene encodes CDR1 LNHDA and CDR2 SQIVND (reference sequence). Trimming took off 5 bases at V and 0 bases at J, with 7 bases between the two ends. As DNA, the CDR3 is TGTGCCAGTAGTGTCGGTCCGAACACCGGGGAGCTGTTTTTT. It specifies CASSVGPNTGELFF. Full variable domain (rest looked up from reference TRBV19 and TRBJ2-2): DGGITQSPKYLFRKEGQNVTLSCEQNLNHDAMYWYRQDPGQGLRLIYYSQIVNDFQKGDIAEGYSVSREKKESFPLTVTSAQKNPTAFYLCASSVGPNTGELFFGEGSRLTVL.

This clone was picked up one time. V and J are TRBV9 and TRBJ1-2; tentative D call: TRBD1 (5 bases). The length of the CDR3 is 15 residues. V shed 4 bases and J shed 5 bases, with 18 bases lying between them. Germline CDR1 is SGDLS and CDR2 is YYNGEE. CDR3: CASSSRGLPAYGYTF. In DNA, the CDR3 is TGTGCCAGCAGCTCTCGGGGCCTCCCCGCATATGGCTACACCTTC.

V usage is TRBV7-9 and J usage is TRBJ1-3, with TRBD1 matching over 8 bases. Germline V gene sequence: CDR1 SEHNR, CDR2 FQNEAQ (reference sequence). The CDR3 length is 17 residues. With V trimmed by 1 base and J by 0 bases, 5 bases remained unmatched. The chain's CDR3 is CASSLGDRGRSGNTIYF. The CDR3 DNA is TGTGCCAGCAGCTTAGGCGACAGGGGACGCTCTGGAAACACCATATATTTT.